The next 13 T cell receptor beta chains were all read from a single sample in a study of blood T cell repertoires in COVID-19. Assay: immunoSEQ multiplex PCR; the TCRdb copy retains only in-frame clones and omits some. In the table there are 63,000 or so clones, about 88% of which are singletons. Sequenced input: peripheral blood. Every receptor here comes from a man in his sixties or seventies with active COVID-19.

This chain connects TRBV20-1 to TRBJ1-2; D is uncertain. Germline-derived CDR1 and CDR2 are DFQATT and SNEGSKA (reference sequence). V lost 0 bases and J 8 bases, leaving 7 bases between the germline ends. This CDR3 has 11 amino acids. This chain's CDR3 is CSARDLVGYTF. CDR3 nucleotide sequence: TGCAGTGCTAGAGATCTCGTGGGCTACACCTTC.

The CDR3: CASSQVPGFGELFF. The DNA for the CDR3 is TGTGCCAGCAGCCAAGTACCCGGGTTCGGGGAGCTGTTTTTT. The chain couples TRBV3-1 (or the pseudogene TRBV3-2) to TRBJ2-2; unclear D gene. The CDR3 is 14 residues long. With 1 base removed from V and 7 bases from J, the gap between germline ends came to 10 bases. From germline, CDR1 is LGHDT and CDR2 YNNKEL (reference sequence).

The rearrangement uses TRBV4-2 and TRBJ2-7; D might be TRBD1 (5 bases). The CDR3 has 15 residues. The germline V gene encodes CDR1 LGHNA and CDR2 YNFKEQ. The V gene lost 1 base and the J gene lost 0 bases, with 10 bases spanning the gap. CDR3 amino acids: CASSQAPDSSYEQYF. The CDR3 nucleotides read TGTGCCAGCAGCCAAGCTCCCGACAGCTCCTACGAGCAGTACTTC.

The chain employs TRBV5-4 and TRBJ2-7; TRBD2 aligns across 9 bases. Germline CDR1 reads SGHNT; CDR2 reads YYREEE (reference sequence). V was clipped by 1 base and J by 2 bases; unmatched bases: 4. The CDR3 is made up of 15 amino acids. The CDR3 DNA reads TGTGCCAGCAGCTTGAGGCGGGAGGGTCCCTACGAGCAGTACTTC. It translates to CASSLRREGPYEQYF.

This clone showed up just a few times. CDR3 sequence reads: CASRTLAGGYQETQYF. The CDR3 coding sequence is TGCGCCAGCAGGACCCTAGCGGGAGGGTACCAAGAGACCCAGTACTTC. This chain connects TRBV10-1 to TRBJ2-5; 12 bases map to TRBD2. The V gene end was trimmed by 6 bases and the J gene end by 0 bases; junction bases not matched to a gene: 5. The CDR3 totals 16 residues. Germline CDR1 and CDR2: WNHNN and SYGVQD (reference sequence).

The rearrangement joins TRBV6-5 to TRBJ2-5; TRBD2 matches at 7 bases. The V and J ends lost 10 bases and 8 bases, in that order; junction bases with no gene match: 10. Germline V gene sequence: CDR1 MNHEY, CDR2 SVGAGI. This CDR3 contains 12 residues. The CDR3 protein is CATDLAALTQYF. Written as DNA, the CDR3 is TGTGCCACCGACCTAGCGGCCCTTACCCAGTACTTC.

This sequence joins TRBV19 and TRBJ2-1, with a possible D match to TRBD2 (6 bases). Between the trimmed V and J ends, which lost 4 bases and 3 bases, there was a span of 10 bases. Germline V lookup: CDR1 LNHDA, CDR2 SQIVND (reference sequence). There are 14 residues in the CDR3. The CDR3 loop is CASSRGLNYNEQFF. The CDR3 DNA reads as TGTGCCAGTAGTAGGGGACTTAACTACAATGAGCAGTTCTTC.

CDR3 coding DNA: TGTGCCAGCAGCGTAGTGGGGAGCACTGAAGCTTTCTTT. Its translation is CASSVVGSTEAFF. J is TRBJ1-1 and V is TRBV9; D gene unclear. V lost 0 bases and J lost 4, with 7 bases in between. The CDR3 consists of 13 residues. The germline V gene encodes CDR1 SGDLS and CDR2 YYNGEE. Full variable domain (remainder filled in from reference TRBV9 and TRBJ1-1): DSGVTQTPKHLITATGQRVTLRCSPRSGDLSVYWYQQSLDQGLQFLIQYYNGEERAKGNILERFSAQQFPDLHSELNLSSLELGDSALYFCASSVVGSTEAFFGQGTRLTVV.

This clone came up once. In DNA form, the CDR3 reads TGTGCCAGCAGCAAGACGACTAGCGTTGCGTTCTTC. Its translation: CASSKTTSVAFF. This chain connects TRBV6-5 to TRBJ2-1, with TRBD2 matching 8 bases. CDR1 and CDR2 from the germline V gene are MNHEY and SVGAGI. J was trimmed by 15 bases and V by 6 bases; bases with no gene match: 10. The CDR3 has 12 amino acids.

The chain is built from TRBV5-5 and TRBJ2-2; D is unclear. There are 17 residues in the CDR3. V lost 3 bases, J lost 0 bases, and 15 bases lay in between. Looked up from germline, CDR1 is SGHKS and CDR2 is YYEKEE (reference sequence). CDR3 residues: CASSSPLGGANTGELFF. The CDR3 coding sequence is TGTGCCAGCAGCTCCCCCCTAGGCGGCGCGAACACCGGGGAGCTGTTTTTT.

This clone was found a few times. The chain couples TRBV11-2 to TRBJ2-7, with D uncertain. Germline V lookup: CDR1 SGHAT, CDR2 FQNNGV. The CDR3 totals 14 residues. Between the trimmed V and J ends, which lost 0 bases and 5 bases, there was a span of 11 bases. The CDR3: CASSLDSGAHEQYF. CDR3 DNA: TGTGCCAGCAGCTTAGATTCGGGTGCCCACGAGCAGTACTTC.

The chain is built from TRBV19 and TRBJ2-5; unclear D gene. Germline CDR1 is LNHDA and CDR2 is SQIVND (reference sequence). The V and J ends lost 6 bases and 5 bases respectively, with 16 bases between them. The CDR3 is 14 residues long. Here the CDR3 DNA reads TGTGCCAGTAGCCAGAGAGGCCCTTGGGAGACCCAGTACTTC. Translation gives CASSQRGPWETQYF.

The chain recombines TRBV2 with TRBJ2-7; D might be TRBD2 (5 bases). CDR3 size: 14 residues. Trimming removed 3 bases at V and 0 bases at J, with 9 bases between. Germline loops: CDR1 SNHLY, CDR2 FYNNEI. CDR3 amino acids: CASSERRASYEQYF. In DNA form, the CDR3 reads TGTGCCAGCAGTGAGCGGCGGGCCTCCTACGAGCAGTACTTC.